The next 23 T cell receptor beta chains were all read from a single sample in a study of cytomegalovirus exposure and HLA in healthy donors. Both 60 Vbeta primers and 13 Jbeta primers went into the PCR. Only in-frame clones appear in the TCRdb table, and some are missing; sequencing was by immunoSEQ multiplex PCR. The sample shows 150,000 to 200,000 clones, 86% of them seen only once. Input material: PBMCs. The receptors shown here come from a woman aged 18-30 years in good health and CMV-seronegative.

This chain links TRBV10-3 with TRBJ2-1, with TRBD2 identical over 7 bases. The germline CDR1 and CDR2 sequences are ENHRY and SYGVKD. The CDR3 loop spans 16 amino acids. V shed 7 bases, J shed 5 bases, and the junction held 14 bases outside the gene matches. CDR3 in amino acids: CAIKEAQLAPNNEQFF. CDR3 DNA: TGTGCCATCAAAGAGGCCCAACTAGCGCCCAACAATGAGCAGTTCTTC.

The chain combines TRBV4-1 with TRBJ2-1; 10 bases line up with TRBD2. CDR1 and CDR2 from the germline V gene are MGHRA and YSYEKL. The CDR3 length is 16 residues. With V trimmed by 6 bases and J by 5 bases, 10 bases remained unmatched. CDR3 in DNA: TGCGCCAGCAGGGCACCCGGGACTAGCGCCCACAATGAGCAGTTCTTC. Protein product: CASRAPGTSAHNEQFF.

The rearrangement links TRBV6-1 to TRBJ1-1; D unclear. The germline V and J ends were trimmed by 5 bases and 3 bases, with 10 bases remaining between them. This CDR3 comprises 13 residues. Germline V gene sequence: CDR1 MNHNS, CDR2 SASEGT. CDR3 region: CASSPRGYTEAFF. The CDR3, as DNA: TGTGCCAGCAGTCCTCGGGGATACACTGAAGCTTTCTTT.

The chain carries TRBV5-1 and TRBJ2-5; 9 positions match TRBD2. Germline CDR1 SGHRS, CDR2 YFSETQ. This CDR3 contains 15 residues. V lost 3 bases, J lost 1 base, and 4 bases stayed unmatched. CDR3 sequence: CASSSGLAFQETQYF. In nucleotides, the CDR3 is TGCGCCAGCAGCTCGGGACTAGCCTTCCAAGAGACCCAGTACTTC.

V is TRBV4-1 and J is TRBJ2-7; TRBD2 is a possible D gene (5 bases). The CDR3 is 12 residues long. Trimming shortened V by 6 bases and J by 5 bases, and 11 bases separated the two germline ends. Looked up from germline, CDR1 is MGHRA and CDR2 is YSYEKL. CDR3 coding DNA: TGCGCCAGCAGGGGCCCCGGGGACGAGCAGTACTTC. Amino acids: CASRGPGDEQYF.

The chain is built from TRBV5-1 and TRBJ2-5; D may be TRBD2 (6 bases). The J call could be wrong; TRBJ2-7 is a better fit for the DNA end. Germline V lookup: CDR1 SGHRS, CDR2 YFSETQ. The length of the CDR3 is 15 residues. This CDR3 is CASSLGAGDPYEQYF. The CDR3 DNA follows: TGCGCCAGCAGCTTGGGAGCGGGTGACCCTTACGAGCAGTACTTC.

This chain links TRBV11-2 with TRBJ1-1, with TRBD1 matching 7 bases. The CDR3 covers 14 residues. After removal of 6 bases from V and 1 base from J, the junction contained 5 bases not matched to a gene. CDR1 and CDR2 from the germline V gene are SGHAT and FQNNGV. The CDR3 region is CASSSRDRNTEAFF. The CDR3, as DNA: TGTGCCAGCAGTTCCCGGGACAGGAACACTGAAGCTTTCTTT.

The chain employs TRBV19 and TRBJ2-1; possible D gene TRBD2, 6 bases. The V and J ends lost 5 bases and 8 bases respectively, with 19 bases between them. The CDR3 runs to 15 residues. Per the germline V gene, CDR1 is LNHDA and CDR2 is SQIVND (reference sequence). The CDR3: CASSETRSPSDEQFF. DNA of the CDR3: TGTGCCAGTAGTGAGACTAGAAGCCCCAGCGATGAGCAGTTCTTC.

This rearrangement joins TRBV7-9 to TRBJ2-2; TRBD2 matches at 12 bases. Germline V lookup: CDR1 SEHNR, CDR2 FQNEAQ (reference sequence). This CDR3 is built from 18 residues. V lost 5 bases and J lost 0; bases outside the gene matches: 7. CDR3 residues: CASSHGLAGLPNTGELFF. CDR3 sequence (DNA): TGTGCCAGCAGCCATGGACTAGCGGGGTTACCGAACACCGGGGAGCTGTTTTTT.

The chain combines TRBV7-9 with TRBJ1-2; unclear D gene. The CDR3 sequence is 15 residues long. V was pared by 0 bases and J by 2 bases, with 10 bases between. Germline-derived CDR1 and CDR2 are SEHNR and FQNEAQ (reference sequence). The CDR3 DNA sequence: TGTGCCAGCAGCTTAGCGGGCGCAGCCAACTATGGCTACACCTTC. It specifies CASSLAGAANYGYTF.

The rearrangement links TRBV5-8 to TRBJ2-3; 9 nucleotides align to TRBD2. The CDR3 is made up of 14 amino acids. V gave up 2 bases and J gave up 4 bases; unmatched junction bases: 2. Germline CDR1 SGHTS, CDR2 YDEGEE. In DNA, the CDR3 is TGTGCCAGCAGCTTCCAGCGGGGGGCAGATACGCAGTATTTT. This codes for CASSFQRGADTQYF. Full variable domain (remainder filled in from reference TRBV5-8 and TRBJ2-3): EAGVTQSPTHLIKTRGQQATLRCSPISGHTSVYWYQQALGLGLQFLLWYDEGEERNRGNFPPRFSGRQFPNYSSELNVNALELEDSALYLCASSFQRGADTQYFGPGTRLTVL.

The chain employs TRBV6-1 and TRBJ1-1, with D possibly being TRBD1 (6 bases). The CDR3 sequence is 14 residues long. Germline V gene lookup returns CDR1 MNHNS and CDR2 SASEGT. V was clipped by 3 bases and J by 0 bases, with 8 bases between them. The CDR3 loop reads CASSDYRVNTEAFF. The CDR3 coding sequence is TGTGCCAGCAGTGACTACAGGGTGAACACTGAAGCTTTCTTT.

The rearrangement uses TRBV14 and TRBJ1-2; D unresolved. The CDR3 is 13 amino acids. CDR1 is SGHDN and CDR2 is FVKESK in the germline V gene. V was pared by 4 bases and J by 8 bases, with 14 bases between. CDR3: CASSRAFTEGYTF. CDR3 DNA: TGTGCCAGCAGCCGCGCATTTACGGAGGGCTACACCTTC.

CDR3 in amino acids: CASSQGADYGYTF. CDR3 nucleotides: TGTGCCAGCAGTCAGGGCGCCGACTATGGCTACACCTTC. The chain links TRBV28 to TRBJ1-2; tentatively, D is TRBD1 (5 bases). The CDR3 is 13 amino acids. CDR1 is MDHEN and CDR2 is SYDVKM in the germline V gene. V gave up 5 bases and J gave up 3 bases, with 10 bases separating them.

This clone showed up just a few times. The chain couples TRBV2 to TRBJ2-3, with 8 bases identical to TRBD2. The CDR3 spans 15 residues. From germline, CDR1 is SNHLY and CDR2 FYNNEI. J was trimmed by 3 bases and V by 6 bases; bases with no gene match: 8. CDR3 in amino acids: CASRAMGLETDTQYF. CDR3 coding DNA: TGTGCCAGCAGGGCGATGGGACTAGAAACAGATACGCAGTATTTT.

The chain uses TRBV6-1 and TRBJ2-5; unclear D gene. This CDR3 region has 13 residues. Between the trimmed V and J ends, which lost 6 bases and 5 bases, there was a span of 13 bases. The germline CDR1 and CDR2 sequences are MNHNS and SASEGT. The CDR3 bases are TGTGCCAGCAGCGAGCATTACGGGGAGACCCAGTACTTC. Amino acids: CASSEHYGETQYF.

The chain uses TRBV6-1 and TRBJ2-4; D gene ambiguous. Trimming left V 6 bases short and J 0 bases short, with 6 bases between. Germline values: CDR1 MNHNS, CDR2 SASEGT. This CDR3 is built from 13 residues. CDR3 DNA: TGTGCCAGCAGGGCTCTAGCCAAAAACATTCAGTACTTC. Its translation is CASRALAKNIQYF.

The V call is TRBV30, the J call TRBJ1-1; TRBD1 matches 10 bases. From germline, CDR1 is GTSNPN and CDR2 SVGIG (reference sequence). The V gene end was trimmed by 4 bases and the J gene end by 3 bases; junction bases not matched to a gene: 2. This CDR3 has 13 residues. CDR3 sequence reads: CAWKDRGYTEAFF. DNA of the CDR3: TGTGCCTGGAAGGACAGGGGGTACACTGAAGCTTTCTTT.

The rearrangement links TRBV2 to TRBJ2-5; D perhaps matches TRBD2 (6 bases). The CDR3 is made up of 18 amino acids. Germline CDR1 is SNHLY and CDR2 is FYNNEI. The V gene lost 3 bases and the J gene lost 4 bases, with 24 bases spanning the gap. CDR3 loop: CASSDYLGLSGNPETQYF. The CDR3 DNA reads TGTGCCAGCAGTGATTATCTGGGACTTAGTGGTAATCCAGAGACCCAGTACTTC.

The chain couples TRBV28 to TRBJ1-1; D might be TRBD1 (5 bases). Germline lookup yields CDR1 MDHEN and CDR2 SYDVKM. The CDR3 loop spans 15 amino acids. V was clipped by 6 bases and J by 7 bases, with 21 bases between them. The CDR3 region is CASRPYTGTGYEAFF. CDR3 sequence (DNA): TGTGCCAGCAGACCGTATACAGGTACCGGGTATGAAGCTTTCTTT.

This sequence joins TRBV7-2 and TRBJ2-7; maybe TRBD1 (6 bases). The CDR3 covers 17 residues. Trimming took off 6 bases at V and 4 bases at J, with 25 bases between the two ends. The germline CDR1 and CDR2 sequences are SGHTA and FQGNSA. The DNA for the CDR3 is TGTGCCAGCAGTTTGGAAGTGGGGGCATCTCAGTGGTACGAGCAGTACTTC. Translation gives CASSLEVGASQWYEQYF.

The rearrangement uses TRBV18 and TRBJ1-2; D ambiguous. The CDR3 covers 15 residues. Germline CDR1 is KGHSH and CDR2 is LQKENI. Trimming took 2 bases from V and 6 from J, leaving 16 bases between them. The CDR3 nucleotides are TGTGCCAGCTCACCAGACGTGGCGGACTATAATGGCTACACCTTC. This encodes CASSPDVADYNGYTF.

This clone was seen a handful of times. The chain joins TRBV7-2 to TRBJ2-7, with D unresolved. V was pared by 1 base and J by 1 base, with 8 bases between. Per the germline V gene, CDR1 is SGHTA and CDR2 is FQGNSA. The CDR3 totals 14 residues. The chain's CDR3 is CASSLGVGSYEQYF. Written as DNA, the CDR3 is TGTGCCAGCAGCTTAGGGGTCGGGTCCTACGAGCAGTACTTC.